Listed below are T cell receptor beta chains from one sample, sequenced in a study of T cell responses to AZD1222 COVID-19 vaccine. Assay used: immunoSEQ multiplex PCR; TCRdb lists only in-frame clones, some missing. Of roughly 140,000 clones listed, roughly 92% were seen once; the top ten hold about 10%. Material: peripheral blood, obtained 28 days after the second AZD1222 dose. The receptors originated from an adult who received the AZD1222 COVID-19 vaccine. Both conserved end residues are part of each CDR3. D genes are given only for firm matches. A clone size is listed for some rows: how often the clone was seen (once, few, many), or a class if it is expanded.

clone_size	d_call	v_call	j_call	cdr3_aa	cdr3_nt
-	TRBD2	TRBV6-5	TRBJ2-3	CASSRGLAGADTQYF	TGTGCCAGCAGCCGCGGACTAGCGGGAGCGGATACGCAGTATTTT
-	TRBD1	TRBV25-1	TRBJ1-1	CASSGEWTGDTEAFF	TGTGCCAGCAGTGGTGAATGGACAGGGGACACTGAAGCTTTCTTT
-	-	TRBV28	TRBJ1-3	CATGQLASGNTIYF	TGTGCCACAGGACAGTTAGCTTCTGGAAACACCATATATTTT
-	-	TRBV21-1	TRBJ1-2	CASSKGEAGNGANYGYTF	TGTGCCAGCAGCAAGGGAGAGGCAGGGAACGGAGCTAACTATGGCTACACCTTC
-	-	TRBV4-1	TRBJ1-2	CASSQDLAGYGYTF	TGCGCCAGCAGCCAAGATTTGGCAGGGTATGGCTACACCTTC
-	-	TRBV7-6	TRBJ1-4	CASSPGTRGFHNEKLFF	TGTGCCAGCAGCCCTGGGACGAGGGGATTCCATAATGAAAAACTGTTTTTT
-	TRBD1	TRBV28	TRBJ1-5	CASRDRDRGLFGNQPQHF	TGTGCCAGCAGAGATCGGGACAGGGGGCTTTTTGGCAATCAGCCCCAGCATTTT
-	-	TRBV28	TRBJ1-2	CASSPQSRQTYGYTF	TGTGCCAGCAGTCCCCAATCGCGACAGACCTATGGCTACACCTTC
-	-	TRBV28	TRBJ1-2	CASSLSNGYTF	TGTGCCAGCAGTTTATCAAATGGCTACACCTTC
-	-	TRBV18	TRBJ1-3	CASSPLSGVGVDTIYF	TGTGCCAGCTCACCCCTATCCGGGGTTGGAGTCGACACCATATATTTT
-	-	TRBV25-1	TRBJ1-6	CASSRTDNSPLHF	TGTGCCAGCAGTCGAACGGATAATTCACCCCTCCACTTT
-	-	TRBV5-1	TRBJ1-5	CASSLGFQGQPQHF	TGCGCCAGCAGCTTAGGTTTCCAGGGACAGCCCCAGCATTTT
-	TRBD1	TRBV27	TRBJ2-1	CASSLLAGGDEQFF	TGTGCCAGCAGTTTACTCGCAGGGGGCGATGAGCAGTTCTTC
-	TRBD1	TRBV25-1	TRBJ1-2	CASSEFLPGTGDGYTF	TGTGCCAGCAGTGAATTTCTACCCGGGACAGGGGATGGCTACACCTTC
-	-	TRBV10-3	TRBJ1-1	CAIKDSPNTEAFF	TGTGCCATCAAGGACAGCCCAAACACTGAAGCTTTCTTT
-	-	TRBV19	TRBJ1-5	CASSIAGPNQPQHF	TGTGCCAGTAGTATTGCAGGCCCTAATCAGCCCCAGCATTTT
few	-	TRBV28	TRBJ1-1	CASTPLWVNTEAFF	TGTGCCAGCACGCCCCTATGGGTGAACACTGAAGCTTTCTTT
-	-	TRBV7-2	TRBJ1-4	CASSPEAVKGKLFF	TGTGCCAGCAGCCCAGAGGCGGTGAAGGGAAAACTGTTTTTT
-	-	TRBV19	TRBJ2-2	CASSLHRDIGGELFF	TGTGCCAGTAGTCTACATAGAGATATAGGCGGGGAGCTGTTTTTT
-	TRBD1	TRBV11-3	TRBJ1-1	CASSSGGRTEAFF	TGTGCCAGCAGCTCAGGGGGACGGACTGAAGCTTTCTTT
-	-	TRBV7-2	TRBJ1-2	CASSRVGGQAFVGYTF	TGTGCCAGCAGCCGGGTGGGTGGCCAGGCGTTCGTTGGCTACACCTTC
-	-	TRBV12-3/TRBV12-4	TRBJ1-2	CASSPTRTHGYTF	TGTGCCAGCAGTCCTACTAGGACCCACGGCTACACCTTC
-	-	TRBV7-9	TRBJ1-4	CASSSSGNEKLFF	TGTGCCAGCAGCTCCTCGGGGAATGAAAAACTGTTTTTT
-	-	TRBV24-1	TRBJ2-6	CATSDMGAGANVLTF	TGTGCCACCAGTGATATGGGGGCCGGGGCCAACGTCCTGACTTTC
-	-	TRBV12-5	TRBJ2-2	CASGTELGELFF	TGTGCTAGTGGAACAGAATTGGGGGAGCTGTTTTTT
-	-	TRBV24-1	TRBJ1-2	CATSDRGGWGYTF	TGTGCCACCAGTGATAGAGGAGGTTGGGGCTACACCTTC
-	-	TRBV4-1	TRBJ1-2	CASREQGTGGYTF	TGCGCCAGCAGAGAACAGGGTACGGGCGGCTACACCTTC
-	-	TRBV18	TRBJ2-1	CASSPHNEQFF	TGTGCCAGCTCACCACACAATGAGCAGTTCTTC
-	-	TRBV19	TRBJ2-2	CASSIGAEPNTGELFF	TGTGCCAGTAGTATAGGAGCGGAGCCGAACACCGGGGAGCTGTTTTTT
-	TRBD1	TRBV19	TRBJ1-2	CASSGTDRYGYTF	TGTGCCAGTAGTGGGACAGATCGTTATGGCTACACCTTC
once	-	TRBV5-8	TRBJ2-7	CASSFLPITYEQYF	TGTGCCAGCAGCTTTCTCCCCATTACCTACGAGCAGTACTTC
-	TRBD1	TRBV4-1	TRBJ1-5	CASSQDLTGAQPQHF	TGCGCCAGCAGCCAAGATTTGACAGGGGCTCAGCCCCAGCATTTT
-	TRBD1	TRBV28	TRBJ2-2	CASAPGQRTGELFF	TGTGCCAGCGCACCGGGACAGAGGACCGGGGAGCTGTTTTTT
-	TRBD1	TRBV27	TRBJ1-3	CASSLTGSFGNTIYF	TGTGCCAGCAGCCTGACAGGGAGTTTTGGAAACACCATATATTTT
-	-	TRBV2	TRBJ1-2	CASEGMGSRGGYTF	TGTGCCAGCGAGGGCATGGGATCACGGGGAGGCTACACCTTC
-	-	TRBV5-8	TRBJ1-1	CASSPMVRKAFF	TGTGCCAGCAGCCCAATGGTGAGGAAAGCTTTCTTT
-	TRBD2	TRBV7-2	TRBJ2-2	CASSLGLAGGTGELFF	TGTGCCAGCAGCTTAGGACTAGCGGGTGGGACCGGGGAGCTGTTTTTT
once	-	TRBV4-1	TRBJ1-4	CASSQDHNEKLFF	TGCGCCAGCAGCCAAGATCATAATGAAAAACTGTTTTTT
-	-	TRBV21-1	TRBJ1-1	CASSKAPGAGNTEAFF	TGTGCCAGCAGCAAAGCGCCGGGGGCGGGGAACACTGAAGCTTTCTTT
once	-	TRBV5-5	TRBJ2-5	CASSLRTFQETQYF	TGTGCCAGCAGCTTAAGGACTTTCCAAGAGACCCAGTACTTC
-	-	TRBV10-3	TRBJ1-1	CAISEGTWNTEAFF	TGTGCCATCAGTGAGGGCACGTGGAACACTGAAGCTTTCTTT
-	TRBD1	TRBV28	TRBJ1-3	CASSIQGSGNTIYF	TGTGCCAGCAGTATACAGGGGTCTGGAAACACCATATATTTT
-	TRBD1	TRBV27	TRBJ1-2	CASSGTGGGYGYTF	TGTGCCAGCAGCGGGACAGGGGGAGGCTATGGCTACACCTTC